These 10 T cell receptor beta chains originate from one sample sequenced in a study of CD8+CD57+ T cells in acquired aplastic anemia. Investigators profiled TCR beta VDJ and CDR3 from genomic DNA template. From the reads, TCRdb called clonotypes with MiXCR, one entry per CDR3 protein. Among fewer than 200,000 distinct CDR3 sequences listed, 70% to 80% were seen once. Individuals selected for sequencing had exhibited CD8+CD57+ cell expansion on flow cytometry. Sample: sorted CD4+, CD8+, or CD8+CD57+ T cells (not recorded which) from PBMCs. All receptors derive from a human donor with aplastic anemia.

The chain uses TRBV27 and TRBJ2-7; D is unclear. This CDR3 region has 13 residues. V was shortened by 3 bases and J by 1 base, with 7 bases between the two germline ends. The V gene's germline CDR1 is MNHEY and CDR2 SMNVEV (reference sequence). The CDR3, as DNA: TGTGCCAGCAGTTTCGCAGCGTCCTACGAGCAGTACTTC. Translated: CASSFAASYEQYF.

The CDR3 region is CASSLGQGNTIYF. In DNA, the CDR3 is TGTGCCAGCAGCTTAGGACAGGGAAACACCATATATTTT. This chain links TRBV7-2 with TRBJ1-3; TRBD1 is a possible D gene (5 bases). The CDR3 extends over 13 amino acids. Trimming took off 1 base at V and 4 bases at J, with 5 bases between the two ends. Germline V gives CDR1 SGHTA, CDR2 FQGNSA.

The rearrangement uses TRBV20-1 and TRBJ2-7; 9 bases agree with TRBD1. Germline-derived CDR1 and CDR2 are DFQATT and SNEGSKA (reference sequence). The CDR3 totals 13 residues. The junction had 2 bases not matched to a gene; V was cut back by 3 bases and J by 2 bases. CDR3 loop: CSARYRGPYEQYF. CDR3 DNA: TGCAGTGCTAGGTACAGGGGGCCCTACGAGCAGTACTTC.

In DNA form, the CDR3 reads TGCAGCGTTGACCAGGGCTGGGGCTATGGCTACACCTTC. Translated, it gives CSVDQGWGYGYTF. The chain is built from TRBV29-1 and TRBJ1-2, with a weak D call TRBD1 (5 bases). The CDR3 spans 13 residues. Germline CDR1 is SQVTM and CDR2 is ANQGSEA. Trimming removed 3 bases from V and 4 bases from J, with 12 bases in between.

The CDR3, as DNA: TGCGCCAGCAGCATACTTCAGGGGGCTGAGTACGAGCAGTACTTC. Protein: CASSILQGAEYEQYF. This chain uses TRBV5-1 with TRBJ2-7; 8 bases are shared with TRBD1. This CDR3 spans 15 amino acids. Per the germline V gene, CDR1 is SGHRS and CDR2 is YFSETQ. V lost 4 bases and J lost 4; bases outside the gene matches: 10. Looking up the rest from reference TRBV5-1 and TRBJ2-7 gives the full variable domain: KAGVTQTPRYLIKTRGQQVTLSCSPISGHRSVSWYQQTPGQGLQFLFEYFSETQRNKGNFPGRFSGRQFSNSRSEMNVSTLELGDSALYLCASSILQGAEYEQYFGPGTRLTVT.

The genes are TRBV7-8 and TRBJ2-2; D is possibly TRBD1 (6 bases). The germline V and J ends were trimmed by 3 bases and 9 bases, with 8 bases remaining between them. This CDR3 spans 12 amino acids. CDR1 is SGHVS and CDR2 is FQNEAQ in the germline V gene. The chain's CDR3 is CASSLGARELFF. In DNA form, the CDR3 reads TGTGCCAGCAGCTTGGGGGCCCGGGAGCTGTTTTTT.

This chain connects TRBV25-1 to TRBJ2-1; D not resolved. The length of the CDR3 is 14 residues. Germline V lookup: CDR1 MGHDK, CDR2 SYGVNS. V was clipped by 6 bases and J by 4 bases, with 13 bases between them. This CDR3 reads CASSPLYGYNEQFF. The DNA for the CDR3 is TGTGCCAGCAGCCCCTTATACGGGTACAATGAGCAGTTCTTC.

The chain uses TRBV6-1 and TRBJ1-6; maybe TRBD1 (5 bases). The germline V and J ends were trimmed by 8 bases and 13 bases, with 21 bases remaining between them. Germline values: CDR1 MNHNS, CDR2 SASEGT. This CDR3 is built from 14 residues. The DNA for the CDR3 is TGTGCCAGCCAGGACGCAGGGTCGAGTCAGCCCCTCCACTTT. It codes for CASQDAGSSQPLHF.

The V gene is TRBV29-1, the J gene TRBJ2-3, with a tentative D call TRBD1 (5 bases). The CDR3 spans 11 residues. Germline V gene lookup returns CDR1 SQVTM and CDR2 ANQGSEA. Trimming shortened V by 3 bases and J by 7 bases, and 8 bases separated the two germline ends. The CDR3 DNA reads TGCAGCGTTGACAGGGTAAATACGCAGTATTTT. Translating gives CSVDRVNTQYF.

This sequence joins TRBV7-9 and TRBJ1-2; no reliable D call. V lost 1 base, J lost 3 bases, and 15 bases lay in between. CDR1 SEHNR and CDR2 FQNEAQ come from the germline V gene (reference sequence). CDR3 length equals 16 residues. The CDR3 reads CASSLGSRRTDYGYTF. Written as DNA, the CDR3 is TGTGCCAGCAGCTTAGGGTCCAGGCGGACGGACTATGGCTACACCTTC.